One sample yielded the 9 T cell receptor beta chains listed below, sequenced in a study of cytomegalovirus exposure and HLA in healthy donors. The study ran its PCR with 60 Vbeta and 13 Jbeta primers. Assay used: immunoSEQ multiplex PCR; TCRdb lists only in-frame clones, some missing. The table gives about 140,000 clones; the top ten clones make up 0.96% of it. Sequencing input: PBMCs. The receptors here all came from a male donor in good health and CMV-seronegative.

The chain recombines TRBV28 with TRBJ1-6; D ambiguous. Germline CDR1 is MDHEN and CDR2 is SYDVKM. The CDR3 is 12 amino acids. Trimming removed 5 bases from V and 9 bases from J, with 8 bases in between. Here the CDR3 reads CASSPQFSPLHF. CDR3 sequence (DNA): TGTGCCAGCAGTCCCCAGTTTTCACCCCTCCACTTT.

The chain joins TRBV9 to TRBJ2-7; no reliable D call. The germline V and J ends were trimmed by 0 bases and 0 bases, with 7 bases remaining between them. Germline CDR1 SGDLS, CDR2 YYNGEE. CDR3 length: 14 residues. CDR3 in amino acids: CASSVGGYSYEQYF. The CDR3 nucleotides read TGTGCCAGCAGCGTAGGAGGTTACTCCTACGAGCAGTACTTC.

V usage is TRBV2 and J usage is TRBJ2-3; D is possibly TRBD2 (5 bases). The CDR3 has 16 residues. Trimming removed 0 bases at V and 6 bases at J, with 16 bases between. Germline-derived CDR1 and CDR2 are SNHLY and FYNNEI. CDR3 sequence (DNA): TGTGCCAGCAGTGAAGCGCTTCAGTGGGGAGCCGATACGCAGTATTTT. It encodes CASSEALQWGADTQYF.

The chain joins TRBV7-2 to TRBJ2-1; D is ambiguous. V lost 7 bases and J 5 bases, leaving 18 bases between the germline ends. Germline CDR1 reads SGHTA; CDR2 reads FQGNSA. The CDR3 spans 15 residues. Here the CDR3 DNA reads TGTGCCAGCACCGAACACCCGAATCCCAACAATGAGCAGTTCTTC. It encodes CASTEHPNPNNEQFF.

The J gene is TRBJ2-7, the V gene TRBV10-1; 8 bases map to TRBD2. Germline V gives CDR1 WNHNN, CDR2 SYGVQD (reference sequence). The trim removed 2 bases at V and 6 bases at J, leaving 9 bases unmatched. The CDR3 spans 15 residues. The CDR3 reads CASSETGTSGGEQYF. The CDR3 nucleotides read TGCGCCAGCAGTGAGACCGGGACTAGTGGAGGCGAGCAGTACTTC.

The gene calls are TRBV19 and TRBJ2-7; D possibly corresponds to TRBD2 (6 bases). V was trimmed by 7 bases and J by 2 bases, leaving 21 bases between them. CDR3 length equals 16 residues. Germline V gives CDR1 LNHDA, CDR2 SQIVND (reference sequence). The DNA for the CDR3 is TGTGCCAGTACCCCGGGAGCTCTAGTGGGCCCCTACGAGCAGTACTTC. The encoded protein is CASTPGALVGPYEQYF.

The rearrangement links TRBV7-2 to TRBJ2-7, with TRBD1 matching over 8 bases. CDR1 is SGHTA and CDR2 is FQGNSA in the germline V gene. CDR3 size: 16 residues. J lost 4 bases, V lost 4 bases, and 12 bases had no gene match. The CDR3 loop reads CASSSQGQGLSYEQYF. The CDR3, as DNA: TGTGCCAGCAGCTCCCAAGGACAGGGATTATCATACGAGCAGTACTTC.

V and J are TRBV5-1 and TRBJ1-1, with 8 bases that match TRBD1. From germline, CDR1 is SGHRS and CDR2 YFSETQ. Trimming at V came to 4 bases and at J to 4 bases, leaving 6 bases not matched to a gene. The CDR3 length is 14 residues. The CDR3 sequence: CASSPDRGVTEAFF. In DNA form, the CDR3 reads TGCGCCAGCAGCCCAGACAGGGGAGTCACTGAAGCTTTCTTT.

The chain joins TRBV6-4 to TRBJ1-1, with D tentatively TRBD1 (6 bases). In germline, CDR1 is MRHNA, CDR2 SNTAGT. This CDR3 has 13 amino acids. V was trimmed by 8 bases and J by 4 bases, leaving 14 bases between them. The CDR3: CASGHTGSTEAFF. DNA of the CDR3: TGTGCCAGCGGACACACAGGGAGCACTGAAGCTTTCTTT.